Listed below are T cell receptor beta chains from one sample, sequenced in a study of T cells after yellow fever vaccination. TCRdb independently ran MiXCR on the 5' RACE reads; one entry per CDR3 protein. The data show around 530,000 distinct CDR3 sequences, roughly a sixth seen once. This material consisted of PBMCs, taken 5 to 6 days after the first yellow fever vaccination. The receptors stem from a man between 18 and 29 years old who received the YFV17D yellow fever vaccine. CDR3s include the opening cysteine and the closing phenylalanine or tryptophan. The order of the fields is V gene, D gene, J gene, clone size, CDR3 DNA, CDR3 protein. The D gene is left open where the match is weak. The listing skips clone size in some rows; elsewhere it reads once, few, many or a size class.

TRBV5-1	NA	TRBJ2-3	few	TGCGCCAGCAGCTTTCTGGCCTACACAGATACGCAGTATTTT	CASSFLAYTDTQYF
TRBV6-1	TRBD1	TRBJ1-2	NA	TGTGCCACCCAAAGTGGGACAGGCTATGGCTACACCTTC	CATQSGTGYGYTF
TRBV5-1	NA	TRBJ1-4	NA	TGCGCCAGCAGCTTGGCAGGGCGGGATGAAAAACTGTTTTTT	CASSLAGRDEKLFF
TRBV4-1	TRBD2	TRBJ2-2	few	TGCGCCAGCACCGGGACTAGCTCCGGGGAGCTGTTTTTT	CASTGTSSGELFF
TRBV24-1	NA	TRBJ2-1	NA	TGTGCCACCAGTGACTCGGTCAGGCAGTTCTTC	CATSDSVRQFF
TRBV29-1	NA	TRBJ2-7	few	TGCAGCGCAGCGGGACAGTCTGCCTCCTACGAGCAGTACTTC	CSAAGQSASYEQYF
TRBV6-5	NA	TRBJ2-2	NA	TGTGCCAGCAGTTACTCGAAGGACACCGGGGAGCTGTTTTTT	CASSYSKDTGELFF
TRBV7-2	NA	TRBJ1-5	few	TGTGCCAGCAGCCCAGATGGATCGGCGTTTAATCAGCCCCAGCATTTT	CASSPDGSAFNQPQHF
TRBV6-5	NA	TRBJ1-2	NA	TGTGCCAGCAGTTACTCCAGGGGTAACTATGGCTACACCTTC	CASSYSRGNYGYTF
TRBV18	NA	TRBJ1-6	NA	TGTGCCAGCTCCGGCTCAGGTCGGGCCCCGCGCTCACCCCTCCACTTT	CASSGSGRAPRSPLHF
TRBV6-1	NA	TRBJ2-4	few	TGTGCCAGCAGTCCCGCCGTAATGCCCAAAAACATTCAGTACTTC	CASSPAVMPKNIQYF
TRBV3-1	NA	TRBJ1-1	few	TGTGCCAGCAGCCAAGATCGTGGGACGCGAGGTTTCTTT	CASSQDRGTRGFF
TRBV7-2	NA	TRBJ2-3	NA	TGTGCCAGCAGCTCCCCGGTCACAGATACGCAGTATTTT	CASSSPVTDTQYF
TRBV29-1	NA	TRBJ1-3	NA	TGCAGCGTTCTAGGGGACAACACCATATATTTT	CSVLGDNTIYF
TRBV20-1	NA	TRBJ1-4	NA	TGCAGTGTAGAGGGACCAAATGAAAAACTGTTTTTT	CSVEGPNEKLFF
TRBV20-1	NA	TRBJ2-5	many	TGCAGACCTTCGGGGACCCAGTACTTC	CRPSGTQYF
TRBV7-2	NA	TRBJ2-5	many	TGTGCCAGCAGCTTAGTGGGGCAGGGGAGGGAGACCCAGTACTTC	CASSLVGQGRETQYF
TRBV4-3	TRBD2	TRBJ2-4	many	TGCGCCAGCAGCCAAGATCACCCTAGCGGGGGGGGAACCATTCAGTACTTC	CASSQDHPSGGGTIQYF
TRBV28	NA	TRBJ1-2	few	TGTGCCAGCAGTTTTCTGGCTCCCGATAGGTTAAGGGGCTACACCTTC	CASSFLAPDRLRGYTF
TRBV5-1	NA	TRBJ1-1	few	TGCGCCAGCAGCTTCAGGGCGGTAAGGGAAGGAGCTTTCTTT	CASSFRAVREGAFF
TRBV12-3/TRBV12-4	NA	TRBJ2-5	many	TGTGCCAGCAGCCTCCAGGGGCGGTACCAAGAGACCCAGTACTTC	CASSLQGRYQETQYF